The subject of this entry is one TCR beta chain. This record comes from a study of PD-1 blockade in mismatch repair-deficient tumors. Every patient had mismatch repair deficiency by PCR or immunohistochemistry. The TCR-sequenced patients were a few responders to pembrolizumab. The CDR3 sequence is 12 residues long. Germline V gene data show CDR1 as MDHEN and CDR2 as SYDVKM. Trimming pared 1 base from V and 8 bases from J, leaving 9 bases between. Libraries were prepared by immunoSEQ multiplex PCR; TCRdb keeps only in-frame clonotypes and omits some of them. This table has roughly 130,000 clones, about 90% appearing once.

Sequencing used peripheral blood, obtained approximately 73 weeks after starting pembrolizumab. V usage is TRBV28 and J usage is TRBJ2-7; possibly TRBD2 for D (5 bases). The TCR originated in an adult with mismatch repair-deficient cancer. CDR3 DNA: TGTGCCAGCAGTTTATCTCTAGCCCAGCAGTACTTC. This gives the protein CASSLSLAQQYF.